The T cell receptor beta chain under discussion was sequenced for a study of blood T cell repertoires in COVID-19. In regard to this clone: One end of the junction is discordant with germline, which a read error may explain.

Profiling relied on immunoSEQ multiplex PCR, and the TCRdb table lists in-frame clones only, not all of them. Among over 300,000 clones listed, 87% were seen once. Individuals aged about 18 to 89 years were recruited from about two dozen US areas. This TCR derives from a woman between 25 and 40 years old who had recovered from COVID-19. The sample consisted of PBMCs or T cells enriched from blood (not recorded which).

The CDR3 is CASSSGTGVTGELFF. In nucleotides, the CDR3 is TGTGCTAGCAGTTCCGGGACAGGGGTTACCGGGGAGCTGTTTTTT. The rearrangement uses TRBV7-7 and TRBJ2-2; 10 bases align to TRBD1. The CDR3 loop spans 15 amino acids. CDR1 is SSHAT and CDR2 is FNYEAQ in the germline V gene (reference sequence).